This T cell receptor (beta chain) was found in a study of Ad26.COV2.S vaccination and SARS-CoV-2 variants. Study information: Vaccine-arm donor from the placebo-controlled COV1001 Ad26.COV2.S trial.

A word on this clone: Antigen: not known.

Notes on the study in general: While placebo recipients had lower spike-specific TCR breadth, vaccine recipients had more. There was reportedly substantial breadth in spike-specific CD8+ and CD4+ T cell responses after vaccination.

Treatment indicated: roughly 19 received Ad26.COV2.S at low or high dose, single or two shots; about five received placebo; per-sample allocation not given. Sample collection was performed on day 63 after the first vaccine or placebo injection. Spike of the Wuhan-strain SARS-CoV-2 was expressed by an Ad26 vector, which formed the vaccine. TCRdb's copy holds only in-frame clones and misses some; the assay was immunoSEQ multiplex PCR. The data show under 300,000 clones, approximately 88% seen once. V was clipped by 7 bases and J by 1 base; unmatched bases: 12. Germline V gives CDR1 ENHRY, CDR2 SYGVKD. The CDR3 consists of 16 residues.

The sequencing used peripheral blood, collected in a trial of Ad26.COV2.S vaccine versus placebo. The chain links TRBV10-3 to TRBJ2-7; 8 bases align to TRBD2. The origin of this receptor is a person aged 18 to 65 who received the Ad26.COV2.S COVID-19 vaccine or a placebo. CDR3 region: CAITNGGSGGSYEQYF. DNA for the CDR3: TGTGCCATCACAAACGGGGGGAGCGGGGGTTCCTACGAGCAGTACTTC.